The rows below give T cell receptor beta chains drawn from one sample of a study of cytomegalovirus exposure and HLA in healthy donors. Here immunoSEQ multiplex PCR was the method, and the copy in TCRdb shows in-frame clones only, minus some. The sample shows about 190,000 clones, roughly 77% of them seen only once. The sample taken for sequencing was PBMCs. Source of these receptors: a man aged 25 to 40 in good health and CMV-seropositive. The CDR3 runs from the conserved cysteine through the conserved F or W. The D gene is left open where the match is weak. A row's size may be missing; if present it is once, few, many or a size class.

CDR3nt	CDR3aa	d_gene	len	abundance	v_gene	j_gene
TGTGCCAGCAGCTTATCAACAGGGCGCTCTGGGGCCAACGTCCTGACTTTC	CASSLSTGRSGANVLTF	NA	17	NA	TRBV7-3	TRBJ2-6
TGTGCCAGCAGTGAGGGACTAGTAGGGGGACCAGATACGCAGTATTTT	CASSEGLVGGPDTQYF	TRBD2	16	NA	TRBV6-4	TRBJ2-3
TGTGCCACCAGCGCCACGGCCGGGGGGCCGTTAGGTGAGCAGTTCTTC	CATSATAGGPLGEQFF	NA	16	NA	TRBV15	TRBJ2-1
TGTGCCAGCAGTTTTTCAGCCGGGACAGGCGCTTTCTTT	CASSFSAGTGAFF	TRBD1	13	NA	TRBV28	TRBJ1-1
TGTGCCAGCAGTCCCCGGGGACTAGCCAACGAGCAGTACTTC	CASSPRGLANEQYF	TRBD2	14	NA	TRBV6-4	TRBJ2-7
TGTGCCACGACCCACCGGGACTCCCTGAACACCGGGGAGCTGTTTTTT	CATTHRDSLNTGELFF	NA	16	NA	TRBV10-3	TRBJ2-2
TGCGCCAGCAGCTTGGCGGGGGAGACCCAGTACTTC	CASSLAGETQYF	NA	12	few	TRBV5-1	TRBJ2-5
TGCGCCAGCAGCTTGGGAGACAGGGACACCGGGGAGCTGTTTTTT	CASSLGDRDTGELFF	TRBD1	15	NA	TRBV5-1	TRBJ2-2
TGCGCCAGCAGCCGAGGGGGGGAGCATGGCTACACCTTC	CASSRGGEHGYTF	NA	13	NA	TRBV5-1	TRBJ1-2
TGTGCCAGCTCAATAGGGGCTACGAACACTGAAGCTTTCTTT	CASSIGATNTEAFF	NA	14	NA	TRBV18	TRBJ1-1
TGTGCCAGCAGTTTCCAGCGGGAGGGCCCCACAGATACGCAGTATTTT	CASSFQREGPTDTQYF	TRBD2	16	once	TRBV6-5	TRBJ2-3
TGTGCCAGCAGTCCCCAACAGGGGTGGCGGCGGGAGCTGTTTTTT	CASSPQQGWRRELFF	TRBD1	15	NA	TRBV27	TRBJ2-2
TGCGCCAGCAATTGGGACAGGGAATACAATGAGCAGTTCTTC	CASNWDREYNEQFF	TRBD1	14	NA	TRBV10-2	TRBJ2-1
TGCGCCAGCAGCCAAGATGGTACTAGCGTAGAGACCCAGTACTTC	CASSQDGTSVETQYF	TRBD2	15	NA	TRBV4-1	TRBJ2-5
TGTGCCAGCAGTGGGGAAAGACTAGTGGGGACCCAGTACTTC	CASSGERLVGTQYF	NA	14	once	TRBV2	TRBJ2-5
TGTGCCAGCAGTGGCTTAACGGAGCAAGAGACCCAGTACTTC	CASSGLTEQETQYF	NA	14	NA	TRBV6-5	TRBJ2-5
TGTGCCAGCAGGGGGGACACCTACGAGCAGTACTTC	CASRGDTYEQYF	NA	12	NA	TRBV2	TRBJ2-7
TGTGCCAGCAGCTTAAACAGGGGAATCTACGAGCAGTACTTC	CASSLNRGIYEQYF	TRBD1	14	NA	TRBV7-2	TRBJ2-7
TGTGCCAGCAGCTTAGACCGGGAGCGGCGGTACGAGCAGTACTTC	CASSLDRERRYEQYF	NA	15	NA	TRBV11-1	TRBJ2-7
TGTGCCAGCAGTGATCCTACAGGGGGGTGGACTGAAGCTTTCTTT	CASSDPTGGWTEAFF	TRBD1	15	once	TRBV25-1	TRBJ1-1
TGTGCCAGCAGTGACCGGGTAGGGGCACCCCTCCACTTT	CASSDRVGAPLHF	NA	13	NA	TRBV6-4	TRBJ1-6
TGTGCCAGCATCTTTGACGGGGGGGGCATGAACGAGCAGTACTTC	CASIFDGGGMNEQYF	TRBD2	15	NA	TRBV6-6	TRBJ2-7
TGTGCCAGCAGCTTAGGCGGGACAGGGGGGACCGAGCAGTACTTC	CASSLGGTGGTEQYF	TRBD1	15	NA	TRBV11-3	TRBJ2-7
TGTGCCAGCAGCCACCCGACAGGGGGTCGCGATGGCTACACCTTC	CASSHPTGGRDGYTF	TRBD1	15	NA	TRBV7-9	TRBJ1-2
TGTGCCAGCTCACCCCCCGGCGGGTGGACAGATACGCAGTATTTT	CASSPPGGWTDTQYF	NA	15	NA	TRBV18	TRBJ2-3
TGTGCCAGCAGCTTAGGGCGGGAGGGGGACGAGCAGTACTTC	CASSLGREGDEQYF	TRBD2	14	few	TRBV5-4	TRBJ2-7
TGCAGTGCTAGGGCGACTAGCGGGGTTTTCTTC	CSARATSGVFF	TRBD2	11	NA	TRBV20-1	TRBJ2-1
TGTGCCAGCAGTAAGACAGGAGTTTGGACCGGGGAGCTGTTTTTT	CASSKTGVWTGELFF	NA	15	NA	TRBV6-6	TRBJ2-2
TGTGCCAGCAGCTCCTACTCTAAGACAGGGGCCGGGGAGCTGTTTTTT	CASSSYSKTGAGELFF	TRBD1	16	once	TRBV7-9	TRBJ2-2